This T cell receptor beta chain emerged from a study of blood T cell repertoires in COVID-19. The CDR3 runs to 14 residues. V gave up 6 bases and J gave up 7 bases, with 17 bases separating them. Germline loops: CDR1 ENHRY, CDR2 SYGVKD. In the authors' methods: Amplification with reference gene primers provided the estimates of nucleated cell counts. The assay was immunoSEQ multiplex PCR, and TCRdb's table has in-frame clones only and misses some. From that table come the V and J calls and clone size; the DNA was used to work out D and trimming. The sample holds fewer than 200,000 clones, roughly four fifths seen once.

Sequencing used peripheral blood. The V gene is TRBV10-3, the J gene TRBJ2-3, with unresolved D. The TCR was taken from a woman in her 70s with COVID-19, enrolled during active disease. The CDR3 sequence is CAIRGSGQVYTQYF. Written as DNA, the CDR3 is TGTGCCATCAGGGGTTCCGGCCAGGTGTATACGCAGTATTTT.